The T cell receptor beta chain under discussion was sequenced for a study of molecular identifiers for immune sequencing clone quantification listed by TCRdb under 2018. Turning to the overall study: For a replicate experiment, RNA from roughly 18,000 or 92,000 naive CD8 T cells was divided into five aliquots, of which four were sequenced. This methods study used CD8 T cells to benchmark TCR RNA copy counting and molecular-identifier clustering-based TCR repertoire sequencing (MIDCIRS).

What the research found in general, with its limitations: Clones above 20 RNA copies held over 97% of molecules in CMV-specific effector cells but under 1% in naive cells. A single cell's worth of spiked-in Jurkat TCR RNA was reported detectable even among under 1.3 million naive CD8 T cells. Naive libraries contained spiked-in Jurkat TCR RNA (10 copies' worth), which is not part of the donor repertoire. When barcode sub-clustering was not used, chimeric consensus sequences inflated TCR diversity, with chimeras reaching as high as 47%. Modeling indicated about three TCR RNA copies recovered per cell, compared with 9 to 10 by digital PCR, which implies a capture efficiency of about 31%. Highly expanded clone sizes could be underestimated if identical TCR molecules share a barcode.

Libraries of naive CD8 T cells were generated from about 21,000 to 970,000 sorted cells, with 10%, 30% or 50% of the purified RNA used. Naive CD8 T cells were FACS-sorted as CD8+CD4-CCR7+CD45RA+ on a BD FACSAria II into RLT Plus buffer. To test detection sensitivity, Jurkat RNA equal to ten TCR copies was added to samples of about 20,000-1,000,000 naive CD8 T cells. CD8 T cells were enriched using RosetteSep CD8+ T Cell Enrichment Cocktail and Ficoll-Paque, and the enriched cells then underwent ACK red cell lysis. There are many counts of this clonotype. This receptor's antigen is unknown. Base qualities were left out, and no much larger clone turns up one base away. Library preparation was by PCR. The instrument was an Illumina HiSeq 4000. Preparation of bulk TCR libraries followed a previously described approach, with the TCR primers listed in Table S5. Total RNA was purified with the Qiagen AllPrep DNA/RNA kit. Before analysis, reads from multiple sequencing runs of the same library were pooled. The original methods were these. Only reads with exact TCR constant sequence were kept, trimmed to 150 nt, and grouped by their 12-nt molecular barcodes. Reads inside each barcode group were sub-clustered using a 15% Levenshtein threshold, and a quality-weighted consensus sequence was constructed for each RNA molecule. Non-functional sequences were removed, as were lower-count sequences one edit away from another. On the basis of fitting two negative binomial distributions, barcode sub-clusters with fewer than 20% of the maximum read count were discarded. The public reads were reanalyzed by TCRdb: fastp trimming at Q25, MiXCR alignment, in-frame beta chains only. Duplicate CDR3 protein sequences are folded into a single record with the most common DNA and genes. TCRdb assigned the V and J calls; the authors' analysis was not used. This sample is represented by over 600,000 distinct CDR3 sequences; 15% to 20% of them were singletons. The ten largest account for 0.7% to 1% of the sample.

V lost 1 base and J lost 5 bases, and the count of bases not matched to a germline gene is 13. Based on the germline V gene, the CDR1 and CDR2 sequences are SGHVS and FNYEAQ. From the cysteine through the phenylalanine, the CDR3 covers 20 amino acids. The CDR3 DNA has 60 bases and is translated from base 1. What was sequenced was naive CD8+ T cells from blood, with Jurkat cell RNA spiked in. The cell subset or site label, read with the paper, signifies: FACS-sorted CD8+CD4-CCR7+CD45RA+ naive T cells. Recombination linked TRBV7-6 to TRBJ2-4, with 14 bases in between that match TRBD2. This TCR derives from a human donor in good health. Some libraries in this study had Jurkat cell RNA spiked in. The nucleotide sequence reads TGTGCCAGCAGCTTAGAAAGGCCGACTAGCGGGGGGGCCGGGGAAAACATTCAGTACTTC. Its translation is CASSLERPTSGGAGENIQYF. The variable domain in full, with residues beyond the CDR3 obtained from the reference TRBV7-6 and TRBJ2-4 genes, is GAGVSQSPRYKVTKRGQDVALRCDPISGHVSLYWYRQALGQGPEFLTYFNYEAQQDKSGLPNDRFSAERPEGSISTLTIQRTEQRDSAMYRCASSLERPTSGGAGENIQYFGAGTRLSVL.